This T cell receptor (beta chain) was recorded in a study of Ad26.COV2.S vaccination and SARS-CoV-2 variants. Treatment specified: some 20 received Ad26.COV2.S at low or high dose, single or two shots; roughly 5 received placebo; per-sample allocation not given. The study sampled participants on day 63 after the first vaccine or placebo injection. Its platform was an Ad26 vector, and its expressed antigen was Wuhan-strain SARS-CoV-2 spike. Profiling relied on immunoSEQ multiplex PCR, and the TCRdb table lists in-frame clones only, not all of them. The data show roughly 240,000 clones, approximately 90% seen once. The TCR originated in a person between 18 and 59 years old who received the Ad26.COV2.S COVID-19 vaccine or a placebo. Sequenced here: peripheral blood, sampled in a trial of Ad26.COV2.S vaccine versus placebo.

The CDR3: CASSSHRNLYGYTF. The CDR3 coding sequence is TGTGCCAGCAGTTCACACAGGAACCTCTATGGCTACACCTTC. The chain is built from TRBV28 and TRBJ1-2, with D perhaps matching TRBD1 (5 bases). The CDR3 spans 14 residues. V was trimmed by 4 bases and J by 4 bases, leaving 13 bases between them. Germline-derived CDR1 and CDR2 are MDHEN and SYDVKM.